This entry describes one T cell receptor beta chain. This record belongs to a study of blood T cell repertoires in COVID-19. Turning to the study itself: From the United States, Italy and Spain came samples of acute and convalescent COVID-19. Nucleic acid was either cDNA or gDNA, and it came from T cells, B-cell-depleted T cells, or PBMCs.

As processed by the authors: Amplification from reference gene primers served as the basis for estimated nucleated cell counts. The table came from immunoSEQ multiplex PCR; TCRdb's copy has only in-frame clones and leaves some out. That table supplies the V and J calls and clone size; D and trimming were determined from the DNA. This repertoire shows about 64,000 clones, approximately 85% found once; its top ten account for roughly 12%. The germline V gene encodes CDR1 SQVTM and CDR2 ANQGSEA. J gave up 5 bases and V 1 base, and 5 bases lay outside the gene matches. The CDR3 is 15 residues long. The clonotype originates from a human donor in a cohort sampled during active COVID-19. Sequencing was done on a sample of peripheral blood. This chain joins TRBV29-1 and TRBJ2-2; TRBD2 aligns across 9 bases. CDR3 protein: CSVEGRTSVTGELFF. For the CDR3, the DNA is TGCAGCGTTGAAGGCCGGACTAGCGTTACCGGGGAGCTGTTTTTT.